This T cell receptor (beta chain) was recorded in a study of cytomegalovirus exposure and HLA in healthy donors. Whole-study context: A prior analysis found about 120 million unique TCR beta sequences from approximately 190 million T cells. Regarding the study as a whole: Using the classifier, cytomegalovirus status was reportedly diagnosed with high specificity and sensitivity. Later genetic work tied a missense DCLRE1C variant to beta-chain V and J trimming.

60 Vbeta and 13 Jbeta primers were used in PCR. Method: immunoSEQ multiplex PCR; TCRdb's copy keeps in-frame clones and lacks some. The table includes 60,000 or so clones, 77% detected once. Looked up from germline, CDR1 is MNHEY and CDR2 is SMNVEV (reference sequence). This CDR3 is 15 amino acids long. The V gene lost 5 bases and the J gene lost 3 bases, with 16 bases spanning the gap. On this clone: What it recognizes is unknown.

Source material: PBMCs. This receptor was identified in a female donor in good health and CMV-seronegative. This chain uses TRBV27 with TRBJ1-1; D unresolved. The CDR3 sequence is CASSEEGSLYTEAFF. The CDR3 DNA reads as TGTGCCAGCAGTGAAGAGGGTTCCCTTTACACTGAAGCTTTCTTT.